The clone carrying this TCR beta chain occurred many times. What it binds is unknown. Amplification yielded TCR beta CDR3 regions, with RNA transcripts as the source. TCR CDR3 regions were first amplified by RT-PCR with HTBI primers. TCRdb fed the multiplex PCR reads into MiXCR, producing one record per CDR3 protein. There are 550,000 to 800,000 distinct CDR3 sequences in the sample; approximately 15% occur only once, and 15% to 17% lies in the top ten. The germline CDR1 and CDR2 sequences are MDHEN and SYDVKM. CDR3 length equals 16 residues. After removal of 8 bases from V and 0 bases from J, the junction contained 9 bases not matched to a gene. The source of the sample is a study of T cells in Graves' hyperthyroidism and ophthalmopathy. Study-wide background: The authors collected peripheral blood at initial diagnosis, before any treatment. General study findings and limits: Most expanded thyroid clonotypes above 0.001 recurred in blood.

The clonotype was recovered from a man aged 50 to 59 with Graves' hyperthyroidism. V is TRBV28 and J is TRBJ2-1, with 8 bases matching TRBD1. Sequencing input: blood. CDR3 amino acids: CASRTGQVSSYNEQFF. DNA of the CDR3: TGTGCCAGCCGTACGGGACAGGTGAGCTCCTACAATGAGCAGTTCTTC.